Listed here is a single TCR beta chain. The antigen is undetermined. Of the isolated RNA, all was reverse transcribed, and so the sequenced material was expressed TCRB transcripts. TCRdb's table, derived via immunoSEQ multiplex PCR, lists solely in-frame clones and lacks some. The table includes over 40,000 clones, 66% detected once. The data derive from a study of beta chain features in type 1 diabetes. Across the study: Comparable age, gender and cell yields were observed in patients relative to healthy donors.

Study-level points and caveats: Across all four CD4+ subsets, people with type 1 diabetes showed modestly shorter TCRB CDR3s.

Purity (above 98%) was reached by all sorted populations. This TCR derives from a woman in her late teens or twenties with type 1 diabetes. The sequenced sample was Tregs from blood.

The CDR3 bases are TGTGCCAGCAGCGCTATCTCCTACAATGAGCAGTTCTTC. It encodes CASSAISYNEQFF. This rearrangement joins TRBV6-1 to TRBJ2-1; D not resolved. The CDR3 spans 13 residues. Germline CDR1 reads MNHNS; CDR2 reads SASEGT. Trimming cost V 6 bases and J 0 bases, with 6 bases left between them.